The 29 T cell receptor beta chains in this list originate from one sample, sequenced in a study of OX40 agonist ivuxolimab in advanced cancers. Measured with immunoSEQ multiplex PCR; TCRdb has only the in-frame clones, and not every one. The table shows 76,000 or so clones, with around 85% occurring only once. Sequencing used CD4+ or CD8+ T cells sorted from blood, obtained in a trial of the OX40 agonist ivuxolimab. These receptors were collected from an adult with an advanced solid tumor such as melanoma, head and neck, liver or kidney cancer.

The chain is built from TRBV2 and TRBJ1-2, with 8 bases identical to TRBD1. The CDR3 has 14 residues. Germline V gene sequence: CDR1 SNHLY, CDR2 FYNNEI. The trim removed 4 bases at V and 4 bases at J, leaving 5 bases unmatched. CDR3 DNA sequence: TGTGCCAGCAGTGCGGACAGGGCCGCCTATGGCTACACCTTC. It is translated as CASSADRAAYGYTF.

The chain combines TRBV23-1 with TRBJ1-5, with a weak D call TRBD1 (5 bases). TRBV23-1 is flagged as an ORF with uncertain function. This CDR3 is 12 amino acids long. The V end was cut by 4 bases, the J end by 11 bases, with 12 bases between. The DNA of the CDR3 is TGCGCCAGCAGTCTGAGGGGACCAGCCCAGCATTTT. Translated, it gives CASSLRGPAQHF.

The CDR3 region has the DNA TGTGCCAGCAGCAAATGTAAATCCCTTGGGGGGAGGGCCATCTACGAGCAGTACTTC. Amino acids: CASSKCKSLGGRAIYEQYF. The chain joins TRBV21-1 to TRBJ2-7; no check of the table's D call, TRBD2, against the DNA was made. TRBV21-1 is given as a pseudogene. CDR3 length: 19 residues.

This clone was seen once. The chain recombines TRBV18 with TRBJ1-4; TRBD1 matches at 7 bases. The CDR3 has 15 amino acids. The germline V gene encodes CDR1 KGHSH and CDR2 LQKENI. Trimming at V came to 2 bases and at J to 8 bases, leaving 8 bases not matched to a gene. Here the CDR3 DNA reads TGTGCCAGCTCACCAAGACAGGGAACGGAGGAAAAACTGTTTTTT. It specifies CASSPRQGTEEKLFF. Variable domain in full (rest from reference TRBV18 and TRBJ1-4): NAGVMQNPRHLVRRRGQEARLRCSPMKGHSHVYWYRQLPEEGLKFMVYLQKENIIDESGMPKERFSAEFPKEGPSILRIQQVVRGDSAAYFCASSPRQGTEEKLFFGSGTQLSVL.

CDR3 sequence reads: CASSPPSGRYNEQFF. The CDR3 bases are TGTGCCAGCTCACCACCTAGCGGGCGTTACAATGAGCAGTTCTTC. The V gene is TRBV18, the J gene TRBJ2-1; 7 bases map to TRBD2. CDR1 is KGHSH and CDR2 is LQKENI in the germline V gene. V gave up 0 bases and J gave up 4 bases; unmatched junction bases: 3. This CDR3 contains 15 residues.

The chain combines TRBV14 with TRBJ2-1; D remains ambiguous. Per the germline V gene, CDR1 is SGHDN and CDR2 is FVKESK. V lost 1 base and J 4 bases, leaving 11 bases between the germline ends. This CDR3 spans 15 amino acids. The CDR3 DNA reads as TGTGCCAGCAGCCAAGGCAGTCCACAATACAATGAGCAGTTCTTC. This gives the protein CASSQGSPQYNEQFF.

This clone occurred many times. The rearrangement joins TRBV27 to TRBJ2-7; D tentatively fits TRBD1 or TRBD2 (5 bases each). Germline V gene data show CDR1 as MNHEY and CDR2 as SMNVEV (reference sequence). The V and J ends lost 5 bases and 6 bases respectively, with 11 bases between them. This CDR3 comprises 12 residues. CDR3 residues: CASSIGDGEQYF. As DNA, the CDR3 is TGTGCCAGCAGTATCGGGGACGGCGAGCAGTACTTC.

This clone was counted a few times. This chain links TRBV18 with TRBJ2-7, with 7 bases that match TRBD1. V lost 6 bases, J lost 7 bases, and 9 bases stayed unmatched. This CDR3 comprises 13 residues. CDR1 and CDR2 (germline): KGHSH, LQKENI. The CDR3 reads CASSSDRSGEQYF. The CDR3 DNA sequence: TGTGCCAGCTCCTCGGACAGGTCGGGGGAGCAGTACTTC.

The V and J genes are TRBV7-3 and TRBJ2-1; D is unclear. CDR1 is SGHTA and CDR2 is FQGTGA in the germline V gene. The CDR3 is 15 amino acids. Trimming took off 5 bases at V and 0 bases at J, with 11 bases between the two ends. For the CDR3, the DNA is TGTGCCAGCAGCCCGGACCTACGCTCCTACAATGAGCAGTTCTTC. This encodes CASSPDLRSYNEQFF.

This chain uses TRBV2 with TRBJ1-5; the match to TRBD1 covers 10 bases. Trimming removed 6 bases from V and 7 bases from J; junction bases left unmatched: 6. Per germline, CDR1 SNHLY and CDR2 FYNNEI. The CDR3 length is 14 residues. CDR3 coding DNA: TGTGCCAGCAGACTGACAGGGGGCGGGCAGCCCCAGCATTTT. It is translated as CASRLTGGGQPQHF. Full variable domain (outside the CDR3, taken from reference TRBV2 and TRBJ1-5): EPEVTQTPSHQVTQMGQEVILRCVPISNHLYFYWYRQILGQKVEFLVSFYNNEISEKSEIFDDQFSVERPDGSNFTLKIRSTKLEDSAMYFCASRLTGGGQPQHFGDGTRLSIL.

The chain uses TRBV4-3 and TRBJ2-7, with 10 bases that match TRBD2. V was clipped by 0 bases and J by 11 bases; unmatched bases: 7. The CDR3 has 14 residues. Germline V lookup: CDR1 LGHNA, CDR2 YSLEER. The CDR3 sequence: CASSQDLLAGVEYF. Here the CDR3 DNA reads TGCGCCAGCAGCCAAGATCTCCTAGCGGGGGTGGAGTACTTC.

The rearrangement joins TRBV6-4 to TRBJ1-2; 7 nucleotides match TRBD1. Germline trimming cut 5 bases from V and 0 bases from J; bases unmatched to any gene: 3. This CDR3 has 14 residues. The V gene's germline CDR1 is MRHNA and CDR2 SNTAGT. The CDR3 nucleotides are TGTGCCAGCAGTAGGGACAGAGCTAACTATGGCTACACCTTC. This sequence encodes CASSRDRANYGYTF.

To note about this clone: Mismatch with germline at one junction end may stem from a read error. The J gene is TRBJ2-2, the V gene TRBV9; D possibly corresponds to TRBD2 (7 bases). The CDR3 extends over 16 amino acids. Germline V lookup: CDR1 SGDLS, CDR2 YYNGEE. CDR3 amino acids: CASSGPGGPNSGELFF. DNA of the CDR3: TGTGCCAGCAGCGGGCCCGGGGGGCCGAACTCCGGGGAGCTGTTTTTT.

The CDR3 region has the DNA TGTGCCAGCAGCCCACAGGACTCAGGGGGGACCGGGGAGCTGTTTTTT. This translates into CASSPQDSGGTGELFF. The rearrangement uses TRBV5-8 and TRBJ2-2; D is possibly TRBD1 (7 bases). V lost 4 bases and J lost 5, with 18 bases in between. CDR3 length: 16 residues. Germline-derived CDR1 and CDR2 are SGHTS and YDEGEE.

V is TRBV6-1 and J is TRBJ2-7; maybe TRBD1 (6 bases). Trimming took off 3 bases at V and 5 bases at J, with 11 bases between the two ends. CDR1 MNHNS and CDR2 SASEGT come from the germline V gene. The CDR3 loop spans 13 amino acids. CDR3 nucleotide sequence: TGTGCCAGCAGTGACACAGGGTCCCACGAGCAGTACTTC. This sequence encodes CASSDTGSHEQYF.

The chain couples TRBV7-9 to TRBJ1-5; 8 nucleotides align to TRBD1. J gave up 5 bases and V 1 base, and 7 bases lay outside the gene matches. The length of the CDR3 is 16 residues. Germline CDR1 SEHNR, CDR2 FQNEAQ (reference sequence). The CDR3 loop is CASSLDGRGPDQPQHF. The DNA for the CDR3 is TGTGCCAGCAGCTTAGATGGCAGGGGGCCCGATCAGCCCCAGCATTTT.

The chain carries TRBV10-3 and TRBJ2-1; TRBD2 is a possible D gene (5 bases). Germline values: CDR1 ENHRY, CDR2 SYGVKD. Deletions cut 2 bases from V and 0 bases from J, with 11 bases between. This CDR3 comprises 16 residues. The CDR3 DNA sequence: TGTGCCATCAGTGAGGGTAGCGCGAGCTCCTACAATGAGCAGTTCTTC. Its translation: CAISEGSASSYNEQFF.

V is TRBV6-4 and J is TRBJ1-5; TRBD1 is a possible D gene (6 bases). Germline V gives CDR1 MRHNA, CDR2 SNTAGT. This CDR3 contains 14 residues. V shed 6 bases and J shed 4 bases, with 13 bases lying between them. CDR3 protein: CASRARDKNQPQHF. Written as DNA, the CDR3 is TGTGCCAGCAGGGCCCGGGACAAAAATCAGCCCCAGCATTTT.

The chain employs TRBV6-1 and TRBJ2-1; D unresolved. Germline lookup yields CDR1 MNHNS and CDR2 SASEGT. The V end lost 7 bases, the J end lost 3 bases, and 7 bases lay between the germline ends. There are 12 residues in the CDR3. The CDR3 bases are TGTGCCAGCACGGAAAACTACAATGAGCAGTTCTTC. Translating gives CASTENYNEQFF.

This sequence joins TRBV30 and TRBJ1-6, with D unclear. In germline, CDR1 is GTSNPN, CDR2 SVGIG (reference sequence). With 3 bases removed from V and 10 bases from J, the gap between germline ends came to 7 bases. The CDR3 is 11 residues long. The CDR3 loop reads CAWSGESPLHF. CDR3 DNA: TGTGCCTGGAGCGGAGAGTCACCCCTCCACTTT.

The genes are TRBV5-1 and TRBJ1-6, with 7 bases lining up with TRBD1. Germline-derived CDR1 and CDR2 are SGHRS and YFSETQ. This CDR3 has 15 residues. With 1 base clipped from V and 7 bases from J, the junction kept 5 bases outside the gene matches. CDR3 region: CASSLNRGRNSPLHF. Here the CDR3 DNA reads TGCGCCAGCAGCTTGAACAGGGGCCGAAATTCACCCCTCCACTTT. The full variable domain, its missing parts supplied by reference TRBV5-1 and TRBJ1-6, is KAGVTQTPRYLIKTRGQQVTLSCSPISGHRSVSWYQQTPGQGLQFLFEYFSETQRNKGNFPGRFSGRQFSNSRSEMNVSTLELGDSALYLCASSLNRGRNSPLHFGNGTRLTVT.

CDR3 amino acids: CASEFETGFGGKLFF. For the CDR3, the DNA is TGCGCCAGCGAATTCGAGACAGGTTTCGGTGGAAAACTGTTTTTT. The J gene is TRBJ1-4, the V gene TRBV4-1; possible D gene TRBD1, 6 bases. The CDR3 loop spans 15 amino acids. CDR1 MGHRA and CDR2 YSYEKL come from the germline V gene. The ends were cut back, 8 bases at V and 10 bases at J, with 23 bases in the middle.

The chain carries TRBV6-1 and TRBJ2-3; D is possibly TRBD1 or TRBD2 (5 bases each). Trimming shortened V by 4 bases and J by 5 bases, and 13 bases separated the two germline ends. In germline, CDR1 is MNHNS, CDR2 SASEGT. The CDR3 has 14 amino acids. CDR3 in DNA: TGTGCCAGCAGTGCCCGGGACGGCCAAGATACGCAGTATTTT. Its protein is CASSARDGQDTQYF.

The chain recombines TRBV21-1 with TRBJ1-2. TRBV21-1 is reported as a pseudogene. The CDR3 length is 15 residues. In nucleotides, the CDR3 is TGTGCCAGCAGCAAAGAGGGTAGAAGTAACTATGGCTACACCTTC. Translated: CASSKEGRSNYGYTF.

This clone was recorded a few times. The chain couples TRBV5-1 to TRBJ1-3; TRBD1 aligns across 9 bases. Germline trimming cut 0 bases from V and 0 bases from J; bases unmatched to any gene: 4. CDR1 SGHRS and CDR2 YFSETQ come from the germline V gene. The CDR3 totals 17 residues. The CDR3 sequence: CASSLGETGGSGNTIYF. For the CDR3, the DNA is TGCGCCAGCAGCTTGGGGGAGACAGGGGGCTCTGGAAACACCATATATTTT.

This chain connects TRBV7-9 to TRBJ1-6, with 9 bases aligning to TRBD1. V lost 1 base, J lost 7 bases, and 2 bases stayed unmatched. The germline V gene has CDR1 SEHNR and CDR2 FQNEAQ (reference sequence). The CDR3 has 15 amino acids. CDR3 protein: CASSLGGQGNSPLHF. CDR3 DNA: TGTGCCAGCAGCTTAGGTGGACAGGGGAATTCACCCCTCCACTTT.

This chain links TRBV5-8 with TRBJ2-2, with D hard to call. V lost 0 bases to trimming and J lost 7 bases, with 16 bases between them. There are 16 residues in the CDR3. From germline, CDR1 is SGHTS and CDR2 YDEGEE. CDR3 bases: TGTGCCAGCAGCTTGGTATGGGGAACTGGCGGCGGGGAGCTGTTTTTT. It translates to CASSLVWGTGGGELFF.

The chain joins TRBV5-8 to TRBJ2-1; 11 bases fit TRBD2. V shed 0 bases, J shed 0 bases, and the junction held 5 bases outside the gene matches. The CDR3 has 18 amino acids. Germline V gene data show CDR1 as SGHTS and CDR2 as YDEGEE. The CDR3 sequence: CASSLATSGASSYNEQFF. The CDR3 DNA reads TGTGCCAGCAGCTTGGCGACTAGCGGGGCGAGCTCCTACAATGAGCAGTTCTTC.

This rearrangement joins TRBV19 to TRBJ2-1; the match to TRBD1 covers 7 bases. Germline trimming cut 5 bases from V and 7 bases from J; bases unmatched to any gene: 17. This CDR3 spans 17 amino acids. Germline values: CDR1 LNHDA, CDR2 SQIVND (reference sequence). The DNA for the CDR3 is TGTGCCAGTAGTGTTCAGGAAACGGGACAGAAAGTTAATGAGCAGTTCTTC. It specifies CASSVQETGQKVNEQFF.